The present T cell receptor (beta chain) was sequenced within a study of blood T cell repertoires in COVID-19. In the study overall: Sites across the United States, Italy and Spain contributed samples from acute and convalescent COVID-19.

Authors' methods: Using reference gene primer amplification, nucleated cell counts were estimated. Generated by immunoSEQ multiplex PCR, the TCRdb table keeps only in-frame clones and is missing some. The DNA was the basis for D and trimming; V, J and clone size are from that table. The profile shows 250,000 or so clones, about 80% of them singletons. Germline CDR1 and CDR2: LGHDT and YNNKEL (reference sequence). The CDR3 sequence is 15 residues long. The V gene lost 1 base and the J gene lost 6 bases, with 13 bases spanning the gap. The chain employs TRBV3-1 (or the pseudogene TRBV3-2) and TRBJ2-1, with D possibly matching TRBD2 (6 bases). The sequenced material came from peripheral blood. The sequence was obtained from a woman over 75 with acute or convalescent COVID-19. The CDR3 region is CASSQVGGRSNEQFF. CDR3 sequence (DNA): TGTGCCAGCAGCCAAGTGGGGGGAAGAAGCAATGAGCAGTTCTTC.